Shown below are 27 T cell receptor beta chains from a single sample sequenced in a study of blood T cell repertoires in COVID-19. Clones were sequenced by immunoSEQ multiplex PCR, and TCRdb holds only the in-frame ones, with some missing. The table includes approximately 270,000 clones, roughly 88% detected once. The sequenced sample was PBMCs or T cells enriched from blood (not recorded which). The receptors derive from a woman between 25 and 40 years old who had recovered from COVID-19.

CDR3 sequence: CASSLGLAGTDTQYF. CDR3 in DNA: TGCGCCAGCAGTTTGGGACTAGCGGGCACAGATACGCAGTATTTT. V and J are TRBV10-1 and TRBJ2-3, with 11 bases matching TRBD2. Germline lookup yields CDR1 WNHNN and CDR2 SYGVQD (reference sequence). J lost 1 base, V lost 5 bases, and 2 bases had no gene match. This CDR3 contains 15 residues.

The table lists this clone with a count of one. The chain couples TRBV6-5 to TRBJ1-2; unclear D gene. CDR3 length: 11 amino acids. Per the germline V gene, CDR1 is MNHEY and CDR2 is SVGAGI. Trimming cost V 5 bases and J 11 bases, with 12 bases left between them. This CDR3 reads CASSPLSGYTF. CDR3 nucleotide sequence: TGTGCCAGCAGTCCACTGTCGGGATACACCTTC.

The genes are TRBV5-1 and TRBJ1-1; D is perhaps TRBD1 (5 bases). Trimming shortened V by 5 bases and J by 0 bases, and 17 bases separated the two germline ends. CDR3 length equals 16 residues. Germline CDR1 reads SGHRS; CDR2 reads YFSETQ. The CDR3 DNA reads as TGCGCCAGCAGAAGACAGCCTCCCGCTATGAACACTGAAGCTTTCTTT. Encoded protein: CASRRQPPAMNTEAFF. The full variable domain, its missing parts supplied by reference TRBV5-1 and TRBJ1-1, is KAGVTQTPRYLIKTRGQQVTLSCSPISGHRSVSWYQQTPGQGLQFLFEYFSETQRNKGNFPGRFSGRQFSNSRSEMNVSTLELGDSALYLCASRRQPPAMNTEAFFGQGTRLTVV.

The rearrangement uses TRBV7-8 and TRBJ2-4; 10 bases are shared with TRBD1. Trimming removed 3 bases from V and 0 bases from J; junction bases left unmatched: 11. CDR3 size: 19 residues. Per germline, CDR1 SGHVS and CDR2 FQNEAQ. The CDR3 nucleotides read TGTGCCAGCAGCTTGACAGACAGGGGGCCCTTAATAGCCAAAAACATTCAGTACTTC. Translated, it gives CASSLTDRGPLIAKNIQYF.

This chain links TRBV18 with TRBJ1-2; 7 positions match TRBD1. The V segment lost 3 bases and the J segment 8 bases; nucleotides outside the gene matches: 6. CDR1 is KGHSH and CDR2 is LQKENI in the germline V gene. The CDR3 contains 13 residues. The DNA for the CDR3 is TGTGCCAGCTCACCGGAAACAGGGGCCGGCTACACCTTC. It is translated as CASSPETGAGYTF.

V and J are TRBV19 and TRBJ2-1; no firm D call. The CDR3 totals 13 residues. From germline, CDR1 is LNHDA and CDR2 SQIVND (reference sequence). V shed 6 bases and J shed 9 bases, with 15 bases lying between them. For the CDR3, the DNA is TGTGCCAGTAGGCCAACTCGGCGGTCTGAGCAGTTCTTC. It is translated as CASRPTRRSEQFF.

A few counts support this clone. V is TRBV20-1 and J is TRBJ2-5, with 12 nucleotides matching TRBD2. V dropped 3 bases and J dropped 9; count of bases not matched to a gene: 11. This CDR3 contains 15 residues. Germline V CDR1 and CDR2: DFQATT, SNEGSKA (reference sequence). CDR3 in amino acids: CSASRTSGARLSQYF. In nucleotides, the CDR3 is TGCAGTGCTAGTAGGACTAGCGGGGCCAGGTTGTCCCAGTACTTC.

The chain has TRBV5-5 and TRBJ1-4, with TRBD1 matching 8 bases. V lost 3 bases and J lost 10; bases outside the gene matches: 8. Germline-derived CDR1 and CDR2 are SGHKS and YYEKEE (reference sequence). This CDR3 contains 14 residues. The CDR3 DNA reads TGTGCCAGCAGCTCTTTGACAGGGGCGATAAAACTGTTTTTT. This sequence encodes CASSSLTGAIKLFF.

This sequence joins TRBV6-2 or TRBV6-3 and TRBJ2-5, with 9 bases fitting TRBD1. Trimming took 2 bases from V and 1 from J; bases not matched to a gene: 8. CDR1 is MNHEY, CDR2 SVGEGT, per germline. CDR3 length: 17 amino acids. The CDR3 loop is CASSYGGQGKIQETQYF. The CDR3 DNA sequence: TGTGCCAGCAGTTACGGCGGACAGGGGAAAATCCAAGAGACCCAGTACTTC.

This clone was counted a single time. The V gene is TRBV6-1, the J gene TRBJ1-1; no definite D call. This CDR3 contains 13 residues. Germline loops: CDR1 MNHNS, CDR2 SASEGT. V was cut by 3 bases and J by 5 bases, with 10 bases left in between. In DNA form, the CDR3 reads TGTGCCAGCAGTGACAGAACGCGGACTGAAGCTTTCTTT. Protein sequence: CASSDRTRTEAFF.

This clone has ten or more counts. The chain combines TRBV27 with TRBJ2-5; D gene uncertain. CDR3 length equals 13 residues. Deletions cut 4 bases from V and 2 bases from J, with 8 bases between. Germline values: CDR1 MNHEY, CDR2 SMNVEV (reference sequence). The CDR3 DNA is TGTGCCAGCAGTTATAACGAGCAAGAGACCCAGTACTTC. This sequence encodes CASSYNEQETQYF.

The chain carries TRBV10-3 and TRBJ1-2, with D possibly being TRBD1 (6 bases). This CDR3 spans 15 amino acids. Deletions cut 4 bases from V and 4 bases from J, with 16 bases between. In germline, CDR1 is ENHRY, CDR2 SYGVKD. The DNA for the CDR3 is TGTGCCATCAGTGCGACCCAACAGGGTTCCTATGGCTACACCTTC. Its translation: CAISATQQGSYGYTF.

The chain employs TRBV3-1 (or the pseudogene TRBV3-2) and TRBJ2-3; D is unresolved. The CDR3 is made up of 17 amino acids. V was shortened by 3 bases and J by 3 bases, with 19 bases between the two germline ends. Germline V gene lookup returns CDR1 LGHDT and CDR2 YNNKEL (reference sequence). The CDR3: CASSHATPRRATDTQYF. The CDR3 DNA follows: TGTGCCAGCAGCCATGCAACCCCGAGGCGAGCGACAGATACGCAGTATTTT.

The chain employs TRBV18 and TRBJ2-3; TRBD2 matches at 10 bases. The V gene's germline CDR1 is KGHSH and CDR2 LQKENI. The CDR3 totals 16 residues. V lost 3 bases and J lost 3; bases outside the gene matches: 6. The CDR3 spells CASSPLAGVGTDTQYF. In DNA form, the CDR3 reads TGTGCCAGCTCACCCCTAGCGGGAGTTGGGACAGATACGCAGTATTTT.

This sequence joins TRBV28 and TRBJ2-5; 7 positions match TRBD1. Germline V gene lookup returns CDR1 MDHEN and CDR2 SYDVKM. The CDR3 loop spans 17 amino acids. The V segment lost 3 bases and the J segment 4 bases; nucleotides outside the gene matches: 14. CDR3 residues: CASSFPDLDRARETQYF. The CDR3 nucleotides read TGTGCCAGCAGTTTCCCTGACTTAGACAGGGCTCGAGAGACCCAGTACTTC.

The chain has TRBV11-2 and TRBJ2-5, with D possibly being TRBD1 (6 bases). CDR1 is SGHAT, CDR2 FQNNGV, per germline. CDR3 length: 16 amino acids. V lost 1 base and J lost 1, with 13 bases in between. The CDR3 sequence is CASSLGQGRSQETQYF. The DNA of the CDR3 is TGTGCCAGCAGCTTAGGGCAGGGGCGATCCCAAGAGACCCAGTACTTC.

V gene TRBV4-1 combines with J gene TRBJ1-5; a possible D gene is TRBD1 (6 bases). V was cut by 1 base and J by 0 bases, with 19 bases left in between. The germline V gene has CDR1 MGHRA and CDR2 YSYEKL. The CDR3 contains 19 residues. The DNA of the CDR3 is TGCGCCAGCAGCCAAGCCCCGTTGGGGGCGGATTATAGCAATCAGCCCCAGCATTTT. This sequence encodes CASSQAPLGADYSNQPQHF.

CDR3 nucleotide sequence: TGTGCCAGTAGTATGCCCAGGCATCTTTATCAGCCCCAGCATTTT. It is translated as CASSMPRHLYQPQHF. V gene TRBV19 combines with J gene TRBJ1-5; no firm D call. V gave up 3 bases and J gave up 5 bases, with 14 bases separating them. There are 15 residues in the CDR3. Germline V lookup: CDR1 LNHDA, CDR2 SQIVND (reference sequence).

The chain's CDR3 is CASSLERQGTEAFF. The CDR3, as DNA: TGTGCCAGCAGCTTAGAGAGACAGGGCACTGAAGCTTTCTTT. This chain joins TRBV7-9 and TRBJ1-1, with 7 bases fitting TRBD1. This CDR3 has 14 residues. V lost 1 base and J lost 4; bases outside the gene matches: 3. CDR1 and CDR2 from the germline V gene are SEHNR and FQNEAQ (reference sequence).

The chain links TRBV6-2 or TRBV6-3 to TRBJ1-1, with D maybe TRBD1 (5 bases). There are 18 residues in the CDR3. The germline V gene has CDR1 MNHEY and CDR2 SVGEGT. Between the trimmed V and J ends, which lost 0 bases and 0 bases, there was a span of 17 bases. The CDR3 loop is CASSYSGRDGGMNTEAFF. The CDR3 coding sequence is TGTGCCAGCAGTTACTCGGGGCGGGACGGAGGTATGAACACTGAAGCTTTCTTT.

This CDR3 reads CASSWGLAGADTQYF. DNA for the CDR3: TGTGCCAGCAGCTGGGGTTTAGCGGGAGCAGATACGCAGTATTTT. The V gene is TRBV5-4, the J gene TRBJ2-3, with 9 bases fitting TRBD2. CDR1 and CDR2 (germline): SGHNT, YYREEE (reference sequence). V gave up 3 bases and J gave up 4 bases; unmatched junction bases: 6. This CDR3 is built from 15 residues.

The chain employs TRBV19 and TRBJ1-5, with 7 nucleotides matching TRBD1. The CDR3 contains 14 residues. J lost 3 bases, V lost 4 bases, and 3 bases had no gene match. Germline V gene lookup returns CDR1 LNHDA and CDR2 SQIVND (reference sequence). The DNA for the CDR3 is TGTGCCAGTAGTACGACAGGGACCAATCAGCCCCAGCATTTT. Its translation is CASSTTGTNQPQHF.

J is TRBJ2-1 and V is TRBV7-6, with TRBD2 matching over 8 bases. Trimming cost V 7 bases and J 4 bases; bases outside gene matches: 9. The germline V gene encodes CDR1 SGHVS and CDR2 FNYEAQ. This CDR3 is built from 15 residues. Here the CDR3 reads CASTAGGVSYNEQFF. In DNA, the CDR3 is TGTGCCAGCACCGCCGGGGGGGTATCATACAATGAGCAGTTCTTC.

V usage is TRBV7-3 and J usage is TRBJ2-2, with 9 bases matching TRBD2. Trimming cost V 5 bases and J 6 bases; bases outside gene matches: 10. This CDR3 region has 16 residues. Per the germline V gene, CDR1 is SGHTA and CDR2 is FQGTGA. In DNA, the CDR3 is TGTGCCAGCAGCCCTAGGAGTAGCGGGAGTCCCGGGGAGCTGTTTTTT. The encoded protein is CASSPRSSGSPGELFF.

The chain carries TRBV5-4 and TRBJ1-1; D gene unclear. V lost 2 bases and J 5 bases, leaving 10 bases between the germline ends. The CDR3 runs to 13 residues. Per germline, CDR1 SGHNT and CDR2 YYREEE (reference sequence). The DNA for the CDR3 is TGTGCCAGCAGCTTCGCGGTCAAGACTGAAGCTTTCTTT. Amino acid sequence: CASSFAVKTEAFF.

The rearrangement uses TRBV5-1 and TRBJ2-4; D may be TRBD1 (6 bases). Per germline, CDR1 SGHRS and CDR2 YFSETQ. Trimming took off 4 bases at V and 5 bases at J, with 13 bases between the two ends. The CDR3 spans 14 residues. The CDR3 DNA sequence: TGCGCCAGCAGCCTCCGGGACACTGAAAACATTCAGTACTTC. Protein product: CASSLRDTENIQYF.

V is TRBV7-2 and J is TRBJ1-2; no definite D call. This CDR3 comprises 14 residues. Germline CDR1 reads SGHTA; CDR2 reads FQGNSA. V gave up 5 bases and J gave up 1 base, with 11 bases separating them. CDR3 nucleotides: TGTGCCAGCAGCCCAGACGGGTTTAACTATGGCTACACCTTC. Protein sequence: CASSPDGFNYGYTF. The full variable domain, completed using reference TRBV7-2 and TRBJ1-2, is GAGVSQSPSNKVTEKGKDVELRCDPISGHTALYWYRQSLGQGLEFLIYFQGNSAPDKSGLPSDRFSAERTGGSVSTLTIQRTQQEDSAVYLCASSPDGFNYGYTFGSGTRLTVV.